The next 23 T cell receptor beta chains were all read from a single sample in a study of blood T cell repertoires in COVID-19. Sequenced by immunoSEQ multiplex PCR; TCRdb stores in-frame clones only, minus some. The table records some 270,000 clones, about nine tenths of them present only once. The sample consisted of PBMCs or T cells enriched from blood (not recorded which). These receptors were taken from a woman aged 60 to 75 who had recovered from COVID-19.

The chain couples TRBV28 to TRBJ2-7; 8 bases match TRBD1. The CDR3 sequence is 14 residues long. V lost 8 bases to trimming and J lost 2 bases; unmatched junction nucleotides: 8. Germline lookup yields CDR1 MDHEN and CDR2 SYDVKM. CDR3 DNA: TGTGCCAGCGATGGACAGGGTCTCCCCTACGAGCAGTACTTC. Its translation is CASDGQGLPYEQYF.

The chain joins TRBV7-9 to TRBJ2-2; 8 positions match TRBD2. From germline, CDR1 is SEHNR and CDR2 FQNEAQ (reference sequence). Trimming removed 5 bases from V and 5 bases from J; junction bases left unmatched: 7. This CDR3 is 15 amino acids long. The CDR3 is CASSPRGGATGELFF. The CDR3 region has the DNA TGTGCCAGCAGCCCCCGGGGGGGGGCGACCGGGGAGCTGTTTTTT.

The rearrangement links TRBV7-8 to TRBJ2-4; D remains ambiguous. The CDR3 has 11 residues. V lost 1 base, J lost 8 bases, and 3 bases lay in between. Germline CDR1 and CDR2: SGHVS and FQNEAQ. The CDR3, as DNA: TGTGCCAGCAGCTTAGTAGACATTCAGTACTTC. Protein: CASSLVDIQYF.

V gene TRBV21-1 combines with J gene TRBJ2-2; no DNA check was done on the table's D call, TRBD2. TRBV21-1 is tagged as a pseudogene. The CDR3 extends over 18 amino acids. In nucleotides, the CDR3 is TGTGCCAGCAGCAAAATGTCAGCGGGAGGGCCTTGGACCGGGGAGCTGTTTTTT. It specifies CASSKMSAGGPWTGELFF.

This chain connects TRBV5-4 to TRBJ1-1, with 9 bases aligning to TRBD1. This CDR3 has 15 residues. The germline V gene has CDR1 SGHNT and CDR2 YYREEE (reference sequence). The trim removed 0 bases at V and 5 bases at J, leaving 5 bases unmatched. The CDR3 DNA reads TGTGCCAGCAGCTTGGCGGAGACAGGGGGTACTGAAGCTTTCTTT. This gives the protein CASSLAETGGTEAFF.

The CDR3 DNA reads as TGTGCCAGCACAGCTAACTATGGCTACACCTTC. Translated: CASTANYGYTF. The rearrangement joins TRBV2 to TRBJ1-2; D remains ambiguous. This CDR3 spans 11 amino acids. Germline-derived CDR1 and CDR2 are SNHLY and FYNNEI. Trimming took 7 bases from V and 0 from J, leaving 3 bases between them. Variable domain in full (rest from reference TRBV2 and TRBJ1-2): EPEVTQTPSHQVTQMGQEVILRCVPISNHLYFYWYRQILGQKVEFLVSFYNNEISEKSEIFDDQFSVERPDGSNFTLKIRSTKLEDSAMYFCASTANYGYTFGSGTRLTVV.

The chain carries TRBV11-3 and TRBJ2-7; 11 bases align to TRBD2. Trimming removed 7 bases from V and 2 bases from J; junction bases left unmatched: 7. The germline V gene encodes CDR1 SGHNT and CDR2 YENEEA. This CDR3 comprises 15 residues. In DNA form, the CDR3 reads TGTGCCAGCACACTACTAGCGGGAGCGACCTACGAGCAGTACTTC. Its protein is CASTLLAGATYEQYF.

The chain uses TRBV30 and TRBJ2-1; TRBD2 is a possible D gene (7 bases). Trimming removed 8 bases from V and 0 bases from J, with 20 bases in between. The CDR3 is 16 residues long. Germline V gene lookup returns CDR1 GTSNPN and CDR2 SVGIG (reference sequence). CDR3 sequence reads: CARRPGGARSYNEQFF. The CDR3 nucleotides are TGTGCCAGACGACCTGGGGGGGCCCGCTCCTACAATGAGCAGTTCTTC.

The rearrangement uses TRBV11-2 and TRBJ1-2; D gene uncertain. This CDR3 comprises 14 residues. CDR1 and CDR2 (germline): SGHAT, FQNNGV. Trimming cost V 5 bases and J 0 bases, with 10 bases left between them. The CDR3 DNA reads TGTGCCAGCAGCCAAGGCCAGGCTAACTATGGCTACACCTTC. Residues: CASSQGQANYGYTF. Together with reference TRBV11-2 and TRBJ1-2, the CDR3 gives the full variable domain: EAGVAQSPRYKIIEKRQSVAFWCNPISGHATLYWYQQILGQGPKLLIQFQNNGVVDDSQLPKDRFSAERLKGVDSTLKIQPAKLEDSAVYLCASSQGQANYGYTFGSGTRLTVV.

The CDR3 DNA follows: TGTGCCAGTAGTATAGATCCGGGGGGCTTTCAGCCCCAGCATTTT. Encoded protein: CASSIDPGGFQPQHF. The chain carries TRBV19 and TRBJ1-5; D is perhaps TRBD1 (6 bases). The CDR3 loop spans 15 amino acids. V was cut by 0 bases and J by 6 bases, with 12 bases left in between. Germline CDR1 and CDR2: LNHDA and SQIVND (reference sequence).

The table lists this clone with a count of one. The V call is TRBV28, the J call TRBJ1-4; TRBD1 is a possible D gene (5 bases). CDR3 size: 14 residues. V lost 6 bases to trimming and J lost 8 bases, with 16 bases between them. The germline V gene has CDR1 MDHEN and CDR2 SYDVKM. This chain's CDR3 is CASRAGSSGEKLFF. The CDR3 region has the DNA TGTGCCAGCAGAGCAGGGTCTTCAGGCGAAAAACTGTTTTTT.

The CDR3 nucleotides read TGTGCCAGCAGCTTGGGCCCACACGGGAGTGAGCAGTTCTTC. It translates to CASSLGPHGSEQFF. This sequence joins TRBV5-6 and TRBJ2-1, with D possibly matching TRBD2 (6 bases). The length of the CDR3 is 14 residues. V was cut by 0 bases and J by 9 bases, with 13 bases left in between. Germline values: CDR1 SGHDT, CDR2 YYEEEE.

The V and J genes are TRBV7-9 and TRBJ1-4; TRBD1 agrees at 7 bases. The CDR3 contains 15 residues. The trim removed 6 bases at V and 12 bases at J, leaving 16 bases unmatched. Germline assignment: CDR1 SEHNR and CDR2 FQNEAQ (reference sequence). The chain's CDR3 is CASRPRGGGWGELFF. The CDR3 coding sequence is TGTGCCAGCAGGCCTCGCGGAGGGGGCTGGGGAGAACTGTTTTTT.

The genes are TRBV5-4 and TRBJ1-4; D gene ambiguous. The CDR3 loop spans 16 amino acids. Trimming shortened V by 0 bases and J by 2 bases, and 11 bases separated the two germline ends. Germline V lookup: CDR1 SGHNT, CDR2 YYREEE (reference sequence). CDR3 sequence (DNA): TGTGCCAGCAGCTTGGGAGGGCGCCGTACTAATGAAAAACTGTTTTTT. Its protein product is CASSLGGRRTNEKLFF.

This sequence joins TRBV19 and TRBJ2-5; TRBD2 aligns across 9 bases. CDR1 and CDR2 from the germline V gene are LNHDA and SQIVND (reference sequence). The CDR3 is made up of 15 amino acids. Losses at the gene ends were 6 bases for V and 1 base for J; bases not matched to a gene: 6. This chain's CDR3 is CASRRLADFQETQYF. The CDR3 DNA sequence: TGTGCCAGTAGAAGACTAGCGGATTTCCAAGAGACCCAGTACTTC.

CDR3 coding DNA: TGTGCCAGAAGAGTAGCGGGGGGTGTCGAGCAGTACTTC. This encodes CARRVAGGVEQYF. The V gene is TRBV2, the J gene TRBJ2-7; 10 nucleotides match TRBD2. The CDR3 runs to 13 residues. V was clipped by 9 bases and J by 6 bases; unmatched bases: 8. Germline lookup yields CDR1 SNHLY and CDR2 FYNNEI.

The genes are TRBV5-4 and TRBJ2-1; 11 bases agree with TRBD1. The CDR3 covers 16 residues. In germline, CDR1 is SGHNT, CDR2 YYREEE (reference sequence). V trimming: 4 bases; J trimming: 5 bases; junction bases outside the gene matches: 8. CDR3 DNA: TGTGCCAGCAGCACTTATTGGGACAGGGGGAACAATGAGCAGTTCTTC. This encodes CASSTYWDRGNNEQFF.

V usage is TRBV29-1 and J usage is TRBJ1-1; the match to TRBD1 covers 7 bases. V lost 6 bases and J lost 0; bases outside the gene matches: 10. CDR1 and CDR2 (germline): SQVTM, ANQGSEA. CDR3 length: 15 residues. CDR3 DNA sequence: TGCAGCGTCCGAAGGTCGGGACAGATGAACACTGAAGCTTTCTTT. It codes for CSVRRSGQMNTEAFF.

The gene calls are TRBV28 and TRBJ1-4, with a possible D match to TRBD1 (5 bases). CDR1 is MDHEN and CDR2 is SYDVKM in the germline V gene. V dropped 7 bases and J dropped 0 bases, with 12 bases sitting between them. The CDR3 covers 15 residues. The CDR3: CASTVGGTTNEKLFF. The CDR3 region has the DNA TGTGCCAGCACAGTGGGGGGGACAACTAATGAAAAACTGTTTTTT. The complete variable domain, with remaining parts taken from reference TRBV28 and TRBJ1-4, reads DVKVTQSSRYLVKRTGEKVFLECVQDMDHENMFWYRQDPGLGLRLIYFSYDVKMKEKGDIPEGYSVSREKKERFSLILESASTNQTSMYLCASTVGGTTNEKLFFGSGTQLSVL.

This clone was found once. The V call is TRBV24-1, the J call TRBJ1-1, with D unresolved. This CDR3 has 15 residues. Trimming pared 8 bases from V and 1 base from J, leaving 16 bases between. Germline values: CDR1 KGHDR, CDR2 SFDVKD. The CDR3 DNA reads as TGTGCCACCATCTCAGCAAGAGACAAGAACACTGAAGCTTTCTTT. Translation gives CATISARDKNTEAFF.

The rearrangement uses TRBV6-5 and TRBJ1-5; D is perhaps TRBD1 (6 bases). Germline CDR1 MNHEY, CDR2 SVGAGI. V was cut by 6 bases and J by 2 bases, with 14 bases left in between. The CDR3 extends over 15 amino acids. As DNA, the CDR3 is TGTGCCAGCAGCCCGAGGGGGAAGGGCAATCAGCCCCAGCATTTT. Translated: CASSPRGKGNQPQHF.

The CDR3 loop reads CASSLVDTGGELFF. DNA of the CDR3: TGTGCCAGCAGCTTAGTGGACACCGGCGGGGAGCTGTTTTTT. V is TRBV7-9 and J is TRBJ2-2; tentative D call: TRBD1 (5 bases). The CDR3 length is 14 residues. The germline CDR1 and CDR2 sequences are SEHNR and FQNEAQ (reference sequence). The V end lost 1 base, the J end lost 7 bases, and 10 bases lay between the germline ends.

This clone was recorded once. The chain couples TRBV6-4 to TRBJ2-2; perhaps TRBD2 as D (5 bases). This CDR3 comprises 14 residues. Germline assignment: CDR1 MRHNA and CDR2 SNTAGT. Trimming removed 6 bases at V and 3 bases at J, with 11 bases between. The CDR3 DNA follows: TGTGCCAGCAGGAAGGAGAGGGACACCGGGGAGCTGTTTTTT. It translates to CASRKERDTGELFF.